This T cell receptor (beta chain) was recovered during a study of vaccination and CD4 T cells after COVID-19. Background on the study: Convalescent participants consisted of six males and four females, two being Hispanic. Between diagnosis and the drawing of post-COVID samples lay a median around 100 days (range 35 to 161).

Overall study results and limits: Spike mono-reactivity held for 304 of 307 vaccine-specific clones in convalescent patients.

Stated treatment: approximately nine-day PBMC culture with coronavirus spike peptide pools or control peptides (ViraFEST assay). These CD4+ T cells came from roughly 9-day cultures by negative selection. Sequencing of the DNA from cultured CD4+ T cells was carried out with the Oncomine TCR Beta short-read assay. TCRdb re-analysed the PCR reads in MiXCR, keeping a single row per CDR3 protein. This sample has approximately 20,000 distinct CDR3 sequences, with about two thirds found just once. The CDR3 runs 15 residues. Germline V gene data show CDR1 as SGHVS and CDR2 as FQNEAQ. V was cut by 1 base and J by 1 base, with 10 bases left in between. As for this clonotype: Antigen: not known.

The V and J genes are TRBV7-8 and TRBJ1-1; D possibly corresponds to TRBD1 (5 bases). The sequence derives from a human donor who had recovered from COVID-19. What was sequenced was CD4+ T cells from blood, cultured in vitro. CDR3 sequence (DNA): TGTGCCAGCAGCTTAGGGGGCAGTGGGAACACTGAAGCTTTCTTT. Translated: CASSLGGSGNTEAFF.